Below are 6 T cell receptor beta chains sequenced from a single sample in a study of T cells in localized non-small cell lung cancer. Assay: immunoSEQ multiplex PCR; the TCRdb copy retains only in-frame clones and omits some. The sample yields about 1,000 clones, roughly a sixth seen once. The sequencing used lung tumor tissue, collected before any cancer treatment. These receptors all stem from an older female donor with stage I squamous cell lung carcinoma.

This clone ranks as large. The V and J genes are TRBV19 and TRBJ1-1; D may be TRBD1 (5 bases). This CDR3 is built from 14 residues. Trimming pared 7 bases from V and 5 bases from J, leaving 17 bases between. The V gene's germline CDR1 is LNHDA and CDR2 SQIVND (reference sequence). The chain's CDR3 is CASKDRRGKTEAFF. The DNA of the CDR3 is TGTGCCAGTAAGGATAGGAGGGGTAAAACTGAAGCTTTCTTT. Using reference TRBV19 and TRBJ1-1 for the parts outside the CDR3, the full variable domain is DGGITQSPKYLFRKEGQNVTLSCEQNLNHDAMYWYRQDPGQGLRLIYYSQIVNDFQKGDIAEGYSVSREKKESFPLTVTSAQKNPTAFYLCASKDRRGKTEAFFGQGTRLTVV.

This clone was counted a few times. The chain recombines TRBV9 with TRBJ1-1; D gene ambiguous. Trimming pared 5 bases from V and 5 bases from J, leaving 10 bases between. The germline V gene has CDR1 SGDLS and CDR2 YYNGEE. The CDR3 spans 12 residues. The DNA of the CDR3 is TGTGCCAGCAGTGAAGCCCTGACTGAAGCTTTCTTT. Translated, it gives CASSEALTEAFF.

As to this clone: One end of the junction is discordant with germline, which a read error may explain. The chain couples TRBV6-8 to TRBJ2-4; 9 bases are a match to TRBD1. Germline-derived CDR1 and CDR2 are MNHGY and SAAAGT. The CDR3 consists of 12 residues. The CDR3 sequence: CASSLQGANYIF. The CDR3, as DNA: TGTGCCAGCAGTCTACAGGGGGCCAACTATATTTTC.

This clone ranks as large. V usage is TRBV6-8 and J usage is TRBJ1-1; a weak D match, TRBD1 (6 bases). Trimming removed 7 bases from V and 4 bases from J, with 16 bases in between. The CDR3 consists of 14 residues. Per germline, CDR1 MNHGY and CDR2 SAAAGT. CDR3: CASTSNVRGTEAFF. CDR3 nucleotides: TGTGCCAGCACCTCAAACGTCAGGGGCACTGAAGCTTTCTTT.

This clone was picked up a small number of times. The chain employs TRBV28 and TRBJ2-3, with 9 nucleotides matching TRBD2. The CDR3 contains 15 residues. CDR1 is MDHEN and CDR2 is SYDVKM in the germline V gene. The V and J ends lost 4 bases and 4 bases, in that order; junction bases with no gene match: 6. The chain's CDR3 is CASSSLAGGSDTQYF. CDR3 DNA: TGTGCCAGCAGTTCCCTGGCGGGGGGGTCAGATACGCAGTATTTT.

The chain has TRBV29-1 and TRBJ1-5, with D maybe TRBD1 (6 bases). Germline lookup yields CDR1 SQVTM and CDR2 ANQGSEA. Trimming cost V 7 bases and J 3 bases, with 13 bases left between them. The CDR3 loop spans 13 amino acids. CDR3 bases: TGCAGCGCTGGCACAGGGATCAATCAGCCCCAGCATTTT. Protein product: CSAGTGINQPQHF.